This T cell receptor beta chain was sequenced in a study of beta chain features in type 1 diabetes. Trimming shortened V by 7 bases and J by 8 bases, and 17 bases separated the two germline ends. The CDR3 sequence is 13 residues long. CDR1 MNHNY and CDR2 SVGAGI come from the germline V gene (reference sequence). Study outcomes and limitations: There was a moderate but significant shortening of TCRB CDR3s in all four CD4+ subsets of Type 1 diabetes patients.

What was sequenced were expressed TCRB transcripts, since all of the isolated RNA had been reverse transcribed. Sequencing used immunoSEQ multiplex PCR; TCRdb keeps in-frame clones, though not all of them. The table includes approximately 44,000 clones, approximately 70% detected once. The table lists this clone with a few counts. What it recognizes is unknown. Sequenced input: Tregs from blood. This receptor was obtained from a woman in her late teens or twenties with type 1 diabetes. The chain employs TRBV6-6 and TRBJ1-1; D unclear. The CDR3 DNA reads TGTGCCAGCAACCTACGGCGGTCGGGGGAAGCTTTCTTT. It codes for CASNLRRSGEAFF.